This entry describes one TCR beta chain. As yet, its antigen is unknown. This entry belongs to a study of T cell responses to AZD1222 COVID-19 vaccine. Study-level results: The repertoires were collected only after the peak T cell response. Spike-spanning, vaccine-associated CD4 TCRs were dominant at 160-218 and 743-854.

Repertoires were generated with immunoSEQ multiplex PCR, while TCRdb's copy carries only in-frame clones and drops some. The sample contains 75,000 to 100,000 clones, approximately 90% of which appear only once. Second doses that came at about 4 or about 12 weeks were put together. The sequencing here drew on peripheral blood, taken 28 days after the second AZD1222 dose. The receptor was isolated from an adult who received the AZD1222 COVID-19 vaccine.

The CDR3 DNA reads TGTGCCAGTAGTACTCCGACCGAGTGGGATCAGCCCCAGCATTTT. Protein product: CASSTPTEWDQPQHF. This chain uses TRBV19 with TRBJ1-5; D remains ambiguous. The CDR3 spans 15 residues. Trimming cost V 4 bases and J 5 bases, with 15 bases left between them. CDR1 and CDR2 (germline): LNHDA, SQIVND (reference sequence).